This TCR beta chain was profiled in a study of blood T cell repertoires in COVID-19. Looking at the study overall: Material from acute and convalescent COVID-19 was sourced from the United States, Italy and Spain. PBMCs, B-cell-depleted T cells, or T cells provided the cDNA or gDNA that made up the material.

Seattle enrolled patients during active infection and tracked them longitudinally. Study processing details: It was from reference gene primer amplification that nucleated cell counts were estimated. Here immunoSEQ multiplex PCR was the method, and the copy in TCRdb shows in-frame clones only, minus some. That table furnishes V, J and clone size, whereas the DNA furnished D and trimming. The top ten hold under 10% of the sample, which has roughly 130,000 clones, roughly 84% seen once. The germline CDR1 and CDR2 sequences are WNHNN and SYGVQD (reference sequence). The CDR3 extends over 16 amino acids. V gave up 2 bases and J gave up 3 bases, with 14 bases separating them.

Sequenced sample: peripheral blood. The chain has TRBV10-1 and TRBJ2-1; TRBD2 is a possible D gene (6 bases). This TCR derives from a man younger than 45 with COVID-19, enrolled during active disease. The DNA of the CDR3 is TGCGCCAGCAGTGAGGGCGGTTCTAGCGACTACAATGAGCAGTTCTTC. Translation gives CASSEGGSSDYNEQFF.